This TCR beta chain is from a study of shared clonotypes between healthy human individuals. Study details: The donor group consisted of a couple of women and three men, aged 18 to 49. General observations from the study: For sorted subsets, rarefaction showed incomplete sequencing despite large depth. Blood alone was sampled, and tissue repertoires likely differ.

The V end lost 3 bases, the J end lost 0 bases, and 11 bases lay between the germline ends. This CDR3 region has 14 residues. Germline V lookup: CDR1 GTSNPN, CDR2 SVGIG (reference sequence). TCRdb's table, derived via immunoSEQ multiplex PCR, lists solely in-frame clones and lacks some. The data contain about 1.4 million clones, around 95% of them singletons. As to this clone: Its antigen is not identified.

The chain employs TRBV30 and TRBJ1-2, with D uncertain. This receptor was taken from a man aged 25 to 40 in good health. Sequencing was carried out using naive CD4+ T cells sorted from blood. Subset in this sample: CD45RA+ positively selected. CDR3 in amino acids: CAWRKRLTNYGYTF. The DNA for the CDR3 is TGTGCCTGGAGGAAACGGTTGACTAACTATGGCTACACCTTC. Full variable domain (remainder filled in from reference TRBV30 and TRBJ1-2): SQTIHQWPATLVQPVGSPLSLECTVEGTSNPNLYWYRQAAGRGLQLLFYSVGIGQISSEVPQNLSASRPQDRQFILSSKKLLLSDSGFYLCAWRKRLTNYGYTFGSGTRLTVV.